What follows is one T cell receptor beta chain and its context. One entry per CDR3 protein results from TCRdb running MiXCR on the 5' RACE reads. The sample holds hundreds of thousands of distinct CDR3 sequences, under 15% seen once. This record comes from a study of T-cell memory formation after mild COVID-19. This CDR3 contains 20 residues. With V trimmed by 2 bases and J by 1 base, 17 bases remained unmatched. Sequencing was carried out using PBMCs or a T cell subset sorted from them (not recorded which). The origin of this receptor is a man aged 18 to 29 who had mild COVID-19 (a few samples of this study predate the infection). Cell type and time point are not known. The rearrangement uses TRBV12-3 or TRBV12-4 and TRBJ1-5; TRBD1 aligns across 7 bases. The CDR3 protein is CASSLRFFGDRERSNQPQHF. The CDR3 DNA reads as TGTGCCAGCAGTTTAAGGTTTTTTGGTGACAGGGAACGGAGCAATCAGCCCCAGCATTTT.